This T cell receptor beta chain was sequenced in a study of blood T cells in healthy people across ages. This clonotype was detected a few times. V dropped 5 bases and J dropped 6 bases, with 14 bases sitting between them. CDR3 length: 14 amino acids. Germline V gene lookup returns CDR1 SGHTA and CDR2 FQGNSA. For the second PCR, which ran for about 7 to 11 cycles, a sample-barcoded 5' primer and a J-beta primer mix were used. Every molecule of cDNA carried a tag from a template-switch adaptor with 12 random nucleotides. Each CDR3 protein gets one entry after TCRdb re-called the 5' RACE reads with MiXCR. The sample shows fewer than 2,000,000 distinct CDR3 sequences, almost 35% of them seen only once.

The clonotype comes from a woman between 25 and 40 years old in good health. The sequencing input was blood. V is TRBV7-2 and J is TRBJ2-1; tentative D call: TRBD2 (6 bases). In DNA, the CDR3 is TGTGCCAGCAGCCCGACTAGTGTAGTCAATGAGCAGTTCTTC. The encoded protein is CASSPTSVVNEQFF.